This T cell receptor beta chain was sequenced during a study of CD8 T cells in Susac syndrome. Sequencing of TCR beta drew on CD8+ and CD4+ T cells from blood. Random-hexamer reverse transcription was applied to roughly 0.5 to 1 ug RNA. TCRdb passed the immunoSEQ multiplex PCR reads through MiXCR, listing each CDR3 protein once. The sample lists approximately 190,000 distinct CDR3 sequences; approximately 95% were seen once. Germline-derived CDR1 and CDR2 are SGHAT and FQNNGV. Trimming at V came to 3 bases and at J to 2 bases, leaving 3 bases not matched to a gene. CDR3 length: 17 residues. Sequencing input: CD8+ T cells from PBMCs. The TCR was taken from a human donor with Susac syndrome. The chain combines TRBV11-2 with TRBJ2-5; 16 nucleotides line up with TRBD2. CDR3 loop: CASSLGTSGGGQETQYF. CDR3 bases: TGTGCCAGCAGCTTGGGGACTAGCGGGGGGGGGCAAGAGACCCAGTACTTC.